One sample yielded the 19 T cell receptor beta chains listed below, sequenced in a study of blood T cell repertoires in COVID-19. Measured with immunoSEQ multiplex PCR; TCRdb has only the in-frame clones, and not every one. The table includes approximately 200,000 clones, roughly four fifths detected once. Sequenced material: peripheral blood. The origin of the receptors is a woman aged 60 to 75 with acute or convalescent COVID-19.

This clone was found a few times. The chain has TRBV5-1 and TRBJ2-1; the match to TRBD2 covers 11 bases. The CDR3 spans 16 residues. J was trimmed by 5 bases and V by 4 bases; bases with no gene match: 8. The germline CDR1 and CDR2 sequences are SGHRS and YFSETQ. CDR3 in DNA: TGCGCCAGCAGCCCATCAACTAGCGGGGGCAACAATGAGCAGTTCTTC. Protein: CASSPSTSGGNNEQFF.

V is TRBV19 and J is TRBJ1-2, with TRBD1 identical over 7 bases. V was pared by 5 bases and J by 7 bases, with 10 bases of the junction left unmatched. The CDR3 contains 14 residues. CDR1 is LNHDA and CDR2 is SQIVND in the germline V gene (reference sequence). The CDR3 DNA is TGTGCCAGTAGTTCCCGACAGGGAACGAGTGGCTACACCTTC. It is translated as CASSSRQGTSGYTF.

This clone appeared a single time. The rearrangement links TRBV7-3 to TRBJ2-7; D remains ambiguous. Germline V CDR1 and CDR2: SGHTA, FQGTGA. V was trimmed by 2 bases and J by 4 bases, leaving 15 bases between them. The CDR3 loop spans 15 amino acids. CDR3 region: CASSLFGGETYEQYF. The CDR3 coding sequence is TGTGCCAGCAGCTTATTTGGCGGAGAGACTTACGAGCAGTACTTC. Full variable domain (remainder filled in from reference TRBV7-3 and TRBJ2-7): GAGVSQTPSNKVTEKGKYVELRCDPISGHTALYWYRQSLGQGPEFLIYFQGTGAADDSGLPNDRFFAVRPEGSVSTLKIQRTERGDSAVYLCASSLFGGETYEQYFGPGTRLTVT.

The J gene is TRBJ2-3, the V gene TRBV7-3, with D perhaps matching TRBD1 (5 bases). The CDR3 sequence is 14 residues long. Between the trimmed V and J ends, which lost 5 bases and 4 bases, there was a span of 13 bases. Germline loops: CDR1 SGHTA, CDR2 FQGTGA. CDR3 sequence (DNA): TGTGCCAGCAGCCGAGGCGGCAGGGCAGATACGCAGTATTTT. Protein sequence: CASSRGGRADTQYF.

This sequence joins TRBV5-4 and TRBJ2-5, with 9 bases fitting TRBD2. V shed 5 bases, J shed 5 bases, and the junction held 7 bases outside the gene matches. This CDR3 comprises 14 residues. Germline V CDR1 and CDR2: SGHNT, YYREEE (reference sequence). In DNA, the CDR3 is TGTGCCAGCAGTGCGGGGGGGCTTTTGGAGACCCAGTACTTC. As protein: CASSAGGLLETQYF. The whole variable domain, filled in from reference TRBV5-4 and TRBJ2-5, reads ETGVTQSPTHLIKTRGQQVTLRCSSQSGHNTVSWYQQALGQGPQFIFQYYREEENGRGNFPPRFSGLQFPNYSSELNVNALELDDSALYLCASSAGGLLETQYFGPGTRLLVL.

The gene calls are TRBV29-1 and TRBJ1-1; D is possibly TRBD1 (6 bases). Germline-derived CDR1 and CDR2 are SQVTM and ANQGSEA. The CDR3 has 14 amino acids. V was trimmed by 6 bases and J by 6 bases, leaving 20 bases between them. In DNA form, the CDR3 reads TGCAGCGTAATTGGCACAGGGACGTGGGCTGAAGCTTTCTTT. This gives the protein CSVIGTGTWAEAFF.

V is TRBV6-5 and J is TRBJ1-6, with 7 bases identical to TRBD1. With 5 bases clipped from V and 8 bases from J, the junction kept 9 bases outside the gene matches. Germline lookup yields CDR1 MNHEY and CDR2 SVGAGI. The CDR3 runs to 15 residues. The CDR3 spells CASSQTGQFYSPLHF. CDR3 nucleotide sequence: TGTGCCAGCAGTCAGACGGGACAGTTTTATTCACCCCTCCACTTT.

The chain recombines TRBV9 with TRBJ2-2; 9 bases agree with TRBD2. CDR3 length: 16 amino acids. J was trimmed by 5 bases and V by 0 bases; bases with no gene match: 5. Germline V lookup: CDR1 SGDLS, CDR2 YYNGEE. Here the CDR3 reads CASSVGSGGFTGELFF. The CDR3 region has the DNA TGTGCCAGCAGCGTAGGAAGCGGGGGGTTTACCGGGGAGCTGTTTTTT. Full variable domain (rest looked up from reference TRBV9 and TRBJ2-2): DSGVTQTPKHLITATGQRVTLRCSPRSGDLSVYWYQQSLDQGLQFLIQYYNGEERAKGNILERFSAQQFPDLHSELNLSSLELGDSALYFCASSVGSGGFTGELFFGEGSRLTVL.

The rearrangement links TRBV5-1 to TRBJ1-1, with 8 bases lining up with TRBD1. The junction had 5 bases not matched to a gene; V was cut back by 3 bases and J by 1 base. Germline V gene data show CDR1 as SGHRS and CDR2 as YFSETQ. CDR3 length equals 15 residues. CDR3 sequence reads: CASSWGDRRNTEAFF. CDR3 bases: TGCGCCAGCAGCTGGGGGGACAGGCGGAACACTGAAGCTTTCTTT.

The chain links TRBV11-2 to TRBJ1-1, with 10 bases matching TRBD1. Germline loops: CDR1 SGHAT, CDR2 FQNNGV. V lost 6 bases, J lost 4 bases, and 11 bases stayed unmatched. The CDR3 length is 16 residues. CDR3 in amino acids: CASRTGTGDGGTEAFF. The CDR3 DNA follows: TGTGCCAGCAGAACCGGGACAGGGGACGGGGGCACTGAAGCTTTCTTT.

The rearrangement links TRBV4-1 to TRBJ2-2; D not resolved. The germline V gene encodes CDR1 MGHRA and CDR2 YSYEKL. CDR3 size: 15 residues. V gave up 7 bases and J gave up 3 bases, with 15 bases separating them. This chain's CDR3 is CASKTYDQYTGELFF. The CDR3 DNA sequence: TGCGCCAGCAAGACATACGACCAGTACACCGGGGAGCTGTTTTTT.

The V gene is TRBV12-3 or TRBV12-4, the J gene TRBJ1-1; 7 positions agree with TRBD1. Trimming cost V 1 base and J 4 bases; bases outside gene matches: 0. The CDR3 has 13 amino acids. This chain's CDR3 is CASSLGQGTEAFF. The DNA for the CDR3 is TGTGCCAGCAGTTTAGGACAGGGCACTGAAGCTTTCTTT.

This rearrangement joins TRBV2 to TRBJ1-1; 9 bases are shared with TRBD1. Unmatched junction bases numbered 8, after V lost 11 bases and J lost 10 bases. This CDR3 has 11 amino acids. Germline CDR1 and CDR2: SNHLY and FYNNEI. The CDR3 sequence: CASLGQGGAFF. In DNA form, the CDR3 reads TGTGCCTCCCTGGGACAGGGAGGAGCTTTCTTT.

The chain carries TRBV4-1 and TRBJ2-5, with D maybe TRBD2 (5 bases). CDR1 is MGHRA, CDR2 YSYEKL, per germline. This CDR3 has 15 amino acids. The V end was cut by 2 bases, the J end by 1 base, with 11 bases between. In DNA form, the CDR3 reads TGCGCCAGCAGCCAAAATCGGGGATTCCAAGAGACCCAGTACTTC. It specifies CASSQNRGFQETQYF.

V is TRBV12-2 and J is TRBJ2-5; TRBD2 is the table's D call, not checked against the DNA. TRBV12-2 is annotated as a pseudogene. The CDR3 contains 12 residues. CDR3 amino acids: CASRLVRETQYF. The CDR3 DNA sequence: TGTGCAAGTCGCTTAGTCCGAGAGACCCAGTACTTC.

The table lists this clone with a few counts. The rearrangement links TRBV6-5 to TRBJ2-2; D unresolved. The CDR3 covers 14 residues. V lost 6 bases and J 6 bases, leaving 14 bases between the germline ends. The germline V gene encodes CDR1 MNHEY and CDR2 SVGAGI. The CDR3 region is CASRRQMGAGELFF. In DNA form, the CDR3 reads TGTGCCAGCAGAAGACAAATGGGCGCCGGGGAGCTGTTTTTT.

V gene TRBV6-1 combines with J gene TRBJ2-7, with no clear D. This CDR3 has 14 amino acids. V shed 2 bases and J shed 0 bases, with 8 bases lying between them. From germline, CDR1 is MNHNS and CDR2 SASEGT. CDR3 residues: CASSETFSSYEQYF. The DNA of the CDR3 is TGTGCCAGCAGTGAAACATTCAGCTCCTACGAGCAGTACTTC.

The rearrangement uses TRBV6-6 and TRBJ2-3; weak D call: TRBD2 (5 bases). V gave up 11 bases and J gave up 3 bases, with 9 bases separating them. Germline V lookup: CDR1 MNHNY, CDR2 SVGAGI (reference sequence). The CDR3 length is 11 residues. CDR3 protein: CAAGGTDTQYF. The DNA of the CDR3 is TGTGCCGCCGGCGGGACAGATACGCAGTATTTT.

This clone was seen only once. This sequence joins TRBV28 and TRBJ2-5, with TRBD2 matching over 9 bases. CDR1 is MDHEN, CDR2 SYDVKM, per germline. CDR3 length: 14 amino acids. V lost 5 bases, J lost 2 bases, and 3 bases stayed unmatched. CDR3 coding DNA: TGTGCCAGCAGTGGGCTAGCGGGGCAAGAGACCCAGTACTTC. It codes for CASSGLAGQETQYF.